This TCR beta chain was documented in a study of blood T cell repertoires in COVID-19. As for the study in general: Italy, Spain and the United States were the sources of the convalescent and acute COVID-19 samples.

Authors' data handling: Reference gene primer amplification in the assay estimated nucleated cell counts. This table comes from immunoSEQ multiplex PCR, and its TCRdb copy is limited to in-frame clones, with some not included. That table furnishes V, J and clone size, whereas the DNA furnished D and trimming. The table has a few hundred thousand clones, 80% to 85% seen once. The CDR3 spans 18 residues. Germline V gene data show CDR1 as GTSNPN and CDR2 as SVGIG (reference sequence). V dropped 0 bases and J dropped 0; count of bases not matched to a gene: 8. Two negative PCRs, clearance, or symptom resolution had been documented for recovered Cohort 3 donors. This clone has just one count.

This chain uses TRBV30 with TRBJ1-5, with 10 bases fitting TRBD1. Material: PBMCs or T cells enriched from blood (not recorded which). The sequence was obtained from a woman aged 50 to 60 who had recovered from COVID-19. The CDR3 reads CAWSVGGTGADSNQPQHF. CDR3 bases: TGTGCCTGGAGTGTTGGCGGGACAGGGGCCGATAGCAATCAGCCCCAGCATTTT.